This T cell receptor beta chain derives from a study of blood T cell repertoires in COVID-19. CDR1 and CDR2 (germline): SEHNR, FQNEAQ (reference sequence). The V end was cut by 5 bases, the J end by 5 bases, with 13 bases between. The CDR3 spans 14 residues. This clone was recorded only once. TCRdb's copy holds only in-frame clones and misses some; the assay was immunoSEQ multiplex PCR. The table includes 110,000 to 150,000 clones, 70% to 90% detected once. This TCR came from a man between 50 and 59 years old who had recovered from COVID-19. The material sequenced was PBMCs or T cells enriched from blood (not recorded which). The chain has TRBV7-9 and TRBJ2-1; unclear D gene. CDR3 protein: CASSPPGRNNEQFF. For the CDR3, the DNA is TGTGCCAGCAGCCCCCCAGGCCGTAACAATGAGCAGTTCTTC.